A single TCR beta chain is shown here with its context. Its target antigen remains unknown. Base qualities are not recorded, but no much larger clone differs from it by a single base. Reading the germline V gene gives CDR1 MRHNA and CDR2 SNTAGT. From the cysteine up to the phenylalanine, the CDR3 has a length of 15 residues. Only the CDR3 portion is preserved as DNA: 45 bases, with reading frame beginning at the first base. Ends trimmed: V by 6 bases, J by 4 bases; bases unmatched to a gene: 7. The entire isolated RNA was reverse transcribed using the High Capacity cDNA Reverse Transcription Kit, and thus expressed TCRB transcripts were sequenced. Deep immunoSEQ sequencing was performed on naive, central memory and regulatory T cell samples, with an average of approximately 3.9 million total reads per sample. After sorted cells were lysed in RLT buffer, RNA was extracted with DNase-treated RNeasy Micro or Mini kits, with the choice depending on cell number. Each cell subset was processed on its own to prevent cross-contamination, while patient and healthy donor samples were processed together. Using the immunoSEQ multiplex PCR, TCRB sequences were amplified from cDNA into 87-bp fragments spanning the CDR3 region. Sequencing of the amplicons was done on the Illumina HiSeq platform. Regarding the original processing steps: PCR bias was computationally corrected using synthetic template baselines, reads within Hamming distance 2 were collapsed, and singletons that could not be merged were discarded. By aligning reads against IMGT, V, D and J genes, CDR3 length, and insertions or deletions at six rearrangement sites were assigned. Within each subset, clonotype counts were normalized to the number of sorted cells before true diversity and Gini coefficients were calculated with the tcR R package. Repertoire sharing was quantified using the overlap coefficient calculated on TCRB nucleotide sequences. Out-of-frame TCRB sequences from naive cells were analyzed as a proxy for the pre-selection repertoire. TCRdb carries this immuneACCESS record with in-frame sequences only. Its versions omit some clonotypes, under half of them owing to an unresolved V gene in the studies checked, with the rest unexplained. That table furnishes V, J and clone size, whereas the DNA furnished D and trimming. The sample includes hundreds of thousands of clones, with around 15% observed a single time. The top ten clonotypes cover 0.022% of the sample.

This record belongs to a study of beta chain features in type 1 diabetes (dated by TCRdb to between 2018 and 2020). The study in broad terms: Mean age, gender distribution, total cell number and subset yield did not differ between patients and healthy donors. A total of 85 million to 140 million sorted cells were examined across all samples, and the number of cells per subset was strongly correlated with RNA yield. In the study, TCRB repertoires of sorted circulating CD4+ T cell subsets from recently diagnosed type 1 diabetes patients were compared with those of matched healthy donors. Regulatory and stem cell-like memory subsets were isolated from only 8 patients and about eight healthy donors, whereas naive and central memory subsets came from all 30 or so donors. The research as a whole found: Naive, central memory and regulatory TCRB repertoires appeared more similar among patients than among healthy donors. Because small numbers of individuals were included in the HLA sub-analyses, any influence of HLA type on TCRB rearrangement was left unresolved. PCR might favor shorter templates, but patient and control samples were amplified and corrected together, so any skew would affect both groups equally. A moderate but significant shortening of TCRB CDR3 length was observed in type 1 diabetes patients in all four CD4+ subsets. Because cDNA was sequenced instead of genomic DNA, activated cells with high expression could be over-represented, although the groups did not differ in activation or CD3 levels. Patients with type 1 diabetes made fewer insertions and deleted more nucleotides at VDJ recombination sites, implying thymic rearrangement abnormalities.

Each donor gave one peripheral blood draw, averaging approximately 0.12 L, which was collected into heparinised tubes. Naive, central memory, regulatory and stem cell-like memory CD4+ T cells were sorted on a BD FACSAria II using a panel including CD45RO, CCR7, CD25, CD127, CD95 and CD27. Every sorted population had a purity above 95%. PBMCs were isolated immediately by Lymphoprep density gradient centrifugation and stained directly without culture. So that batch effects would be minimized, each experiment stained and sorted samples in pairs, pairing one healthy donor with one patient. Sequenced: naive CD4+ T cells from blood. The cell subset or site label, read with the paper, signifies: true naive CD4+ T cells. The source is a man between 18 and 29 years old with type 1 diabetes. The receptor chain draws on TRBV6-4 and TRBJ2-1, with TRBD2 identical over 9 junction bases. The CDR3 corresponds to CASSYSGGEYNEQFF. The DNA sequence reads TGTGCCAGCAGCTATAGCGGGGGAGAATACAATGAGCAGTTCTTC.